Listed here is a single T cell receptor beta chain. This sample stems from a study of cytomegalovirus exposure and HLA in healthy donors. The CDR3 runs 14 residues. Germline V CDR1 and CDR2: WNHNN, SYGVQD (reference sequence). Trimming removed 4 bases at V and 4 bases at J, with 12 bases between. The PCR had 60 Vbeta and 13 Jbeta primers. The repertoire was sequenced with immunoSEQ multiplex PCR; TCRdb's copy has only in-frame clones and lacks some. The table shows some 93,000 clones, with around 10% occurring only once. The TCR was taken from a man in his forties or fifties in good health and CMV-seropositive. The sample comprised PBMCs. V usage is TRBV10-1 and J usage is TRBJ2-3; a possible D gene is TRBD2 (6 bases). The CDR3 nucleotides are TGCGCCAGCAGTGCGAGACTAGAATCAGATACGCAGTATTTT. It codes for CASSARLESDTQYF.